What follows are 8 T cell receptor beta chains derived from one specimen sequenced in a study of blood T cell repertoires in COVID-19. The repertoire was sequenced with immunoSEQ multiplex PCR; TCRdb's copy has only in-frame clones and lacks some. Among 30,000 to 45,000 clones listed, roughly 80% were seen once. Sequencing input: peripheral blood. Every receptor here comes from an elderly man with active or convalescent COVID-19.

The rearrangement uses TRBV7-3 and TRBJ1-6; D is possibly TRBD1 (5 bases). The V and J ends lost 5 bases and 8 bases respectively, with 16 bases between them. Per the germline V gene, CDR1 is SGHTA and CDR2 is FQGTGA. The CDR3 is 15 residues long. The CDR3: CASSPDGGRDSPLHF. In DNA form, the CDR3 reads TGTGCCAGCAGCCCGGACGGGGGGAGGGATTCACCCCTCCACTTT.

The chain combines TRBV7-4 with TRBJ1-1; TRBD1 might be the D (6 bases). The length of the CDR3 is 15 residues. V was pared by 4 bases and J by 4 bases, with 16 bases between. CDR1 is SGHVT, CDR2 SQSDAQ, per germline. The CDR3 region has the DNA TGTGCCAGCAGCTCAGATAGGGACAAAGGCACTGAAGCTTTCTTT. It is translated as CASSSDRDKGTEAFF.

This clone was detected once. This chain links TRBV5-1 with TRBJ2-3; 7 bases match TRBD1. The germline V gene has CDR1 SGHRS and CDR2 YFSETQ. The CDR3 runs to 14 residues. Trimming removed 5 bases from V and 2 bases from J; junction bases left unmatched: 5. This CDR3 reads CASRKQGTTDTQYF. The CDR3, as DNA: TGCGCCAGCAGGAAACAGGGGACCACAGATACGCAGTATTTT.

The rearrangement joins TRBV9 to TRBJ2-5, with D possibly being TRBD2 (5 bases). CDR3 length: 14 residues. V was trimmed by 1 base and J by 4 bases, leaving 11 bases between them. Germline-derived CDR1 and CDR2 are SGDLS and YYNGEE. DNA of the CDR3: TGTGCCAGCAGCGTATTCAGAGGAGGAGAGACCCAGTACTTC. It yields the protein CASSVFRGGETQYF.

Concerning this clone: Within the sample, other DNA sequences also encode this same CDR3. The V call is TRBV5-1, the J call TRBJ2-7, with TRBD1 matching over 9 bases. Germline CDR1 reads SGHRS; CDR2 reads YFSETQ. The CDR3 length is 15 residues. Trimming cost V 4 bases and J 2 bases; bases outside gene matches: 7. The CDR3 loop is CASSLGQGSAYEQYF. The CDR3 nucleotides are TGCGCCAGCAGCCTCGGACAGGGGTCAGCCTACGAGCAGTACTTC.

The rearrangement uses TRBV2 and TRBJ2-3, with 8 nucleotides matching TRBD2. Germline V lookup: CDR1 SNHLY, CDR2 FYNNEI. V dropped 6 bases and J dropped 5; count of bases not matched to a gene: 7. The CDR3 runs to 14 residues. CDR3 nucleotide sequence: TGTGCCAGCAGCCCTGGACTAGCTCAAGATACGCAGTATTTT. Translated: CASSPGLAQDTQYF.

This rearrangement joins TRBV9 to TRBJ1-1, with TRBD1 matching over 8 bases. V was clipped by 0 bases and J by 2 bases; unmatched bases: 3. The CDR3 runs to 15 residues. Germline V gives CDR1 SGDLS, CDR2 YYNGEE. CDR3 nucleotide sequence: TGTGCCAGCAGCGTAGGGCAGGGGGCCAACACTGAAGCTTTCTTT. Protein: CASSVGQGANTEAFF.

The rearrangement joins TRBV28 to TRBJ1-2, with D unclear. With 6 bases removed from V and 13 bases from J, the gap between germline ends came to 15 bases. Germline CDR1 MDHEN, CDR2 SYDVKM. The CDR3 extends over 11 amino acids. This CDR3 reads CASRLRPPLTF. The DNA of the CDR3 is TGTGCCAGCAGACTAAGGCCTCCCCTCACCTTC.